This record covers a single T cell receptor (beta chain). Germline values: CDR1 MNHEY, CDR2 SVGEGT. The J segment lost 0 bases and the V segment lost 2 bases, leaving 5 bases of the junction unmatched. This CDR3 is 16 amino acids long. In the authors' methods: Reference gene primers were amplified, and this amplification served to estimate nucleated cell counts. The data were produced by immunoSEQ multiplex PCR, yet TCRdb's version contains in-frame clones alone and is incomplete. That table is the source of V, J and clone size, and D and trimming were worked out from the DNA. The repertoire includes some 270,000 clones, approximately 90% of them detected once, and 2.5% to 3% sits in the top ten. Participants classified as exposed had met a COVID-19 case within 2 weeks before study entry. This sample was taken from a study of blood T cell repertoires in COVID-19.

The clonotype comes from a man aged 40-55 years who had been exposed to COVID-19. The material sequenced was PBMCs or T cells enriched from blood (not recorded which). The chain joins TRBV6-2 or TRBV6-3 to TRBJ2-7; 9 bases align to TRBD2. CDR3 coding DNA: TGTGCCAGCAGTTACCGAGCGGGAGGACTCTCCTACGAGCAGTACTTC. It specifies CASSYRAGGLSYEQYF.